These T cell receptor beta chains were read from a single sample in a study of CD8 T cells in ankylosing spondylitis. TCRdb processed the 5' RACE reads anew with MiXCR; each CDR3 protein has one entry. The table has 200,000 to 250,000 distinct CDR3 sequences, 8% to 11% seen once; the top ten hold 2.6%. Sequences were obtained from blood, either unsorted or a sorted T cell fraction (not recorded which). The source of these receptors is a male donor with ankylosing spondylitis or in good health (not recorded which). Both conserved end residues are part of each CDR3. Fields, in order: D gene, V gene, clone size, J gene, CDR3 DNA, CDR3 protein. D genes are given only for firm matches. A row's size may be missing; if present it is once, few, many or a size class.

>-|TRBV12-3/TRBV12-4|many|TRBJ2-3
TGTGCCAGCAGTTGGGGGGGCCGGAAAGCGACAGATACGCAGTATTTT
CASSWGGRKATDTQYF
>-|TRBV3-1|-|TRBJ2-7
TGTGCCAGCAGCCAAGGGCTAGGGGCCGGCGAGCAGTACTTC
CASSQGLGAGEQYF
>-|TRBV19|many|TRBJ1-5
TGTGCCAGTAGTATAAGGGGCAGCTTAGATTATCAGCCCCAGCATTTT
CASSIRGSLDYQPQHF
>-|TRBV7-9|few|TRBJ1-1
TGTGCCAGCAGCTCCGGGGCGATGACTGAAGCTTTCTTT
CASSSGAMTEAFF
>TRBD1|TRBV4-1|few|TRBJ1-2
TGCGCCAGCAGCCAAGACTCTACAGGGGGGAACTATGGCTACACCTTC
CASSQDSTGGNYGYTF
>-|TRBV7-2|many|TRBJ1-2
TGTGCCAGCAGCTTAGAATTAGGGGTTTATGGCTACACCTTC
CASSLELGVYGYTF
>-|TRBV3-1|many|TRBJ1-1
TGTGCCAGCAGCCCCCATGGACCGATAACTGAAGCTTTCTTT
CASSPHGPITEAFF
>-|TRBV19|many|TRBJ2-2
TGTGCCAGTAGTAGGGACGGGCAGGGTTTTAACACCGGGGAGCTGTTTTTT
CASSRDGQGFNTGELFF
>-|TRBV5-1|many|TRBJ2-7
TGCGCCAGCAGCTTGGATGGGTATGACTACGAGCAGTACTTC
CASSLDGYDYEQYF
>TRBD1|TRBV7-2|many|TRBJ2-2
TGTGCCAGCAGCTTCAGGGGGCCCGGGGAGCTGTTTTTT
CASSFRGPGELFF
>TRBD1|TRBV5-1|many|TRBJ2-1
TGCGCCAGCAGCTCCAGACAGGGCCTAAATCACAATGAGCAGTTCTTC
CASSSRQGLNHNEQFF
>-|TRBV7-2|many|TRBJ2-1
TGTGCCAGCAGCCCCCTGAACTGGGATGAGCAGTTCTTC
CASSPLNWDEQFF
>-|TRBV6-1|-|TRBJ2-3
TGTGCCAGTGTCGGGCTCACAGATACGCAGTATTTT
CASVGLTDTQYF
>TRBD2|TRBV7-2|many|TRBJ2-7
TGTGCCATAGGGACTAGCGTGCTCAACGACGAGCAGTACTTC
CAIGTSVLNDEQYF
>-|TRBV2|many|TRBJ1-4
TGTGCCAGCAATACAGGGACCCATGAAAAACTGTTTTTT
CASNTGTHEKLFF